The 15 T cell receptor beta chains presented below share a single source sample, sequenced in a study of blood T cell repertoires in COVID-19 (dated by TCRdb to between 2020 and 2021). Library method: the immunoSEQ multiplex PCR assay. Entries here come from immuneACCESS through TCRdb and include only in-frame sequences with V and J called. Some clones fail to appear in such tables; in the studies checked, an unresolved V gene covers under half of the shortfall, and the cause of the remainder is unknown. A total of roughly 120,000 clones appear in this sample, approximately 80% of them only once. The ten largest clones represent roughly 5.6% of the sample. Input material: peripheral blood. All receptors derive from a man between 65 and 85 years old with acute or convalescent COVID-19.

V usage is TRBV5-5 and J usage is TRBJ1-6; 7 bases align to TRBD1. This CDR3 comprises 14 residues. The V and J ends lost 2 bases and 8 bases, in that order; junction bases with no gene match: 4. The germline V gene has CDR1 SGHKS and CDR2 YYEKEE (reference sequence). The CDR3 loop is CASSFQGVYSPLHF. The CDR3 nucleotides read TGTGCCAGCAGCTTCCAGGGGGTATATTCACCCCTCCACTTT.

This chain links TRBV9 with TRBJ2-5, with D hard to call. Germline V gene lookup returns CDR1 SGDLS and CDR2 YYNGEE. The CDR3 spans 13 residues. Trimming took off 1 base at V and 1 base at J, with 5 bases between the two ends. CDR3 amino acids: CASSVNFQETQYF. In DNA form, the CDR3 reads TGTGCCAGCAGCGTAAACTTCCAAGAGACCCAGTACTTC.

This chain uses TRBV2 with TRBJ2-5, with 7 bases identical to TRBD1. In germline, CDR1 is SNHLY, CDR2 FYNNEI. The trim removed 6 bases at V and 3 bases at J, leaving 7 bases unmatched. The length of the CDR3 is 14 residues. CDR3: CASRGTGTEETQYF. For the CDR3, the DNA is TGTGCCAGCAGAGGGACCGGGACAGAAGAGACCCAGTACTTC.

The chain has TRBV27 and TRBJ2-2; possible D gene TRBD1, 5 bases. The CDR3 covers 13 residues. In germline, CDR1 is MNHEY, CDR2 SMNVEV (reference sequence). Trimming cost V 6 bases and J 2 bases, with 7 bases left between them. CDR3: CASSRTNTGELFF. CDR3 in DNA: TGTGCCAGCAGCAGGACAAACACCGGGGAGCTGTTTTTT.

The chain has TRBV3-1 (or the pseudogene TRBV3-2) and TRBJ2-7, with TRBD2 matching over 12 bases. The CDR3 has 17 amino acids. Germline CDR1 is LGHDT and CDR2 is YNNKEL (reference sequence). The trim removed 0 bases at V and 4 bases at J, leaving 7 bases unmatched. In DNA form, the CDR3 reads TGTGCCAGCAGCCAAGATCCCGGACTAGCGGGAATTTACGAGCAGTACTTC. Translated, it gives CASSQDPGLAGIYEQYF.

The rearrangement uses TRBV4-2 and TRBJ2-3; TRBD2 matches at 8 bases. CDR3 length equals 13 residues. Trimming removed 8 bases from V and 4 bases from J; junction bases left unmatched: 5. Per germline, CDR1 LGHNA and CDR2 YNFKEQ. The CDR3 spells CASRGGLADTQYF. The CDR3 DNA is TGTGCCAGCCGGGGGGGCCTCGCAGATACGCAGTATTTT.

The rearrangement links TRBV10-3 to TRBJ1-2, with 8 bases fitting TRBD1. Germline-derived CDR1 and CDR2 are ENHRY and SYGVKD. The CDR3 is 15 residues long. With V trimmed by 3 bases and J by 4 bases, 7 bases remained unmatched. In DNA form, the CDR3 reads TGTGCCATCAGTGACTTACGGACAGGGTCCTATGGCTACACCTTC. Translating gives CAISDLRTGSYGYTF.

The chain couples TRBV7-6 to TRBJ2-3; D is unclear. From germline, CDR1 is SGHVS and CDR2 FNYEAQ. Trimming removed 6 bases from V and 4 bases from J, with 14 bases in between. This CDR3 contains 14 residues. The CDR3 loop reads CASSYPGSPDTQYF. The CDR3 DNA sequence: TGTGCCAGCAGTTACCCCGGGTCACCAGATACGCAGTATTTT.

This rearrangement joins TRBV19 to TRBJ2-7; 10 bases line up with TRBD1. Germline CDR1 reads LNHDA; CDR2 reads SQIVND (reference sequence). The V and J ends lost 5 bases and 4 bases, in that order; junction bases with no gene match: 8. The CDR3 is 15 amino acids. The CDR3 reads CASSATGQGTYEQYF. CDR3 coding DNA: TGTGCCAGTAGTGCTACGGGACAGGGGACGTACGAGCAGTACTTC.

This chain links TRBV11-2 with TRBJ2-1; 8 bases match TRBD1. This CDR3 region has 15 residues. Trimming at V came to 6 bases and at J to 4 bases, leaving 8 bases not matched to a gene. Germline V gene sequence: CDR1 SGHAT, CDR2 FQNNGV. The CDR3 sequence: CASRDRAGGYNEQFF. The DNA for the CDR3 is TGTGCCAGCAGGGACAGGGCCGGTGGGTACAATGAGCAGTTCTTC.

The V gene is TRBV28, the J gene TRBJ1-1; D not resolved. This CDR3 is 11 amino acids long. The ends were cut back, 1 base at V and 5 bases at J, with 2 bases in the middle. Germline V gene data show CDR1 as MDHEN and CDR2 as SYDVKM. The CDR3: CASSLLTEAFF. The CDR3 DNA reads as TGTGCCAGCAGTTTATTAACTGAAGCTTTCTTT. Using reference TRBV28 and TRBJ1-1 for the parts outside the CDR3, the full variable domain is DVKVTQSSRYLVKRTGEKVFLECVQDMDHENMFWYRQDPGLGLRLIYFSYDVKMKEKGDIPEGYSVSREKKERFSLILESASTNQTSMYLCASSLLTEAFFGQGTRLTVV.

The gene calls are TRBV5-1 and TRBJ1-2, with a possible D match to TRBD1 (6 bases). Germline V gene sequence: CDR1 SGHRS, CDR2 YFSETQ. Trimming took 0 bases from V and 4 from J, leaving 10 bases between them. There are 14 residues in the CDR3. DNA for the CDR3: TGCGCCAGCAGCTTGGAACAGGGCCGCTATGGCTACACCTTC. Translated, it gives CASSLEQGRYGYTF.

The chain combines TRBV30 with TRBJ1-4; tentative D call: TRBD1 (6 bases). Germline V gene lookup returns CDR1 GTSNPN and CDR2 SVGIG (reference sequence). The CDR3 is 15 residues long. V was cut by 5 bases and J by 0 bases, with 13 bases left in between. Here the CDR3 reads CAWGTSLATNEKLFF. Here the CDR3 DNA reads TGTGCCTGGGGGACATCGCTTGCAACTAATGAAAAACTGTTTTTT.

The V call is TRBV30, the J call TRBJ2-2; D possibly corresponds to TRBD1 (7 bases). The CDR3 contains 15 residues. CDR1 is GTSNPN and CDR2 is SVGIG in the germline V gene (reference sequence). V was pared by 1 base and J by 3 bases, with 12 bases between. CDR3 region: CAWSETGDYTGELFF. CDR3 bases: TGTGCCTGGAGTGAAACAGGGGACTACACCGGGGAGCTGTTTTTT.

The CDR3 here is CASHGQGAPHYGYTF. In DNA, the CDR3 is TGTGCCAGCCATGGACAGGGGGCTCCCCACTATGGCTACACCTTC. The genes are TRBV6-5 and TRBJ1-2; 11 bases match TRBD1. The CDR3 covers 15 residues. V was pared by 8 bases and J by 3 bases, with 8 bases of the junction left unmatched. The germline V gene has CDR1 MNHEY and CDR2 SVGAGI.